This T cell receptor (beta chain) is drawn from a study of beta chain features in type 1 diabetes listed by TCRdb under 2018. A note on the overall study: Patients and healthy donors did not differ in mean age, gender distribution, total cell number or subset yield. Regulatory and stem cell-like memory subsets were isolated from only 8 patients and 8 healthy donors, whereas naive and central memory subsets came from all 30 or so donors. A total of 100 million to 110 million sorted cells were examined across all samples, and a strong correlation was observed between cell number per subset and RNA yield. The study compared the TCRB repertoires of sorted circulating CD4+ T cell subsets in recently diagnosed type 1 diabetes patients with those in matched healthy donors. Paper-wide results and their limitations: Sequencing cDNA rather than genomic DNA could over-represent highly expressing activated cells, although activation and CD3 levels did not differ between groups. PCR may preferentially amplify shorter templates, but because patient and control samples were amplified and corrected together, any resulting skew would affect both groups equally. Naive, central memory and regulatory TCRB repertoires appeared more similar among patients than among healthy donors. Because the HLA sub-analyses included only small numbers of individuals, any influence of HLA type on TCRB rearrangement was left unresolved. Fewer insertions and more nucleotide deletions at VDJ recombination sites were observed in patients with type 1 diabetes, implying thymic rearrangement abnormalities. In all four CD4+ subsets, TCRB CDR3 length was moderately but significantly shorter in type 1 diabetes patients.

A single peripheral blood draw of about 116 mL on average was collected from each donor into heparinised tubes. Using a panel that included CD45RO, CCR7, CD25, CD127, CD95 and CD27, naive, central memory, regulatory and stem cell-like memory CD4+ T cells were sorted on a BD FACSAria II. Purity was above 98% for every sorted population. PBMCs were isolated right away by Lymphoprep density gradient centrifugation and were stained directly, without culture. So that batch effects would be minimized, each experiment stained and sorted samples in pairs, pairing one healthy donor with one patient. In the germline V gene, CDR1 corresponds to MNHEY and CDR2 to SVGAGI. The CDR3 measures 13 amino acids from cysteine to phenylalanine. The retained sequence is limited to the CDR3, 39 bases, with the frame set at the first base. V drops 6 bases and J drops 3 bases, leaving 11 bases in between. The entire amount of isolated RNA was reverse transcribed using the High Capacity cDNA Reverse Transcription Kit, so the sequenced TCRB transcripts were expressed ones. Deep immunoSEQ sequencing was performed on naive, central memory and regulatory T cell samples, with an average of around 3.5 million total reads per sample. Sorted cells were lysed in RLT buffer and RNA was extracted with DNase-treated RNeasy Micro or Mini kits, depending on cell number. Each cell subset was processed separately to prevent cross-contamination, with patient and healthy donor samples processed together. Using the immunoSEQ multiplex PCR, TCRB sequences were amplified from cDNA into 87-bp fragments spanning the CDR3 region. Amplicons were sequenced on the Illumina HiSeq platform. The source study handled its data this way. PCR bias was corrected computationally using synthetic template baselines, and reads within Hamming distance 2 were collapsed, with unmergeable singletons discarded. Reads were aligned against IMGT to assign V, D and J genes, CDR3 length and insertions or deletions at six rearrangement sites. Within each subset, clonotype counts were normalized to the number of sorted cells before true diversity and Gini coefficients were calculated with the tcR R package. Repertoire sharing was quantified using the overlap coefficient calculated on TCRB nucleotide sequences. This immuneACCESS table, as held by TCRdb, lists in-frame sequences with V and J called but not all clones. Of the missing ones, under half trace to an unresolved V gene in checked studies; the others have no known cause. The V and J calls and clone size come from that table; D and trimming were worked out from the DNA. The sample data list roughly 130,000 clones, and over 15% of these were observed just once. The ten largest clones add up to around 2.5% of the sample.

The sample holds a few counts of this clone. There is no known antigen for this receptor. No per-base quality is available; no much larger clone lies one base away. Recombination joined TRBV6-5 with TRBJ2-5, and TRBD2 may be the D gene, going by 6 matching bases. Source material: central memory CD4+ T cells from blood. The TCR comes from a man aged 25 to 40 with type 1 diabetes. The encoded CDR3 is CASSLQREETQYF. At the DNA level, the sequence is TGTGCCAGCAGCCTACAGCGGGAAGAGACCCAGTACTTC.